The rows below give T cell receptor beta chains drawn from one sample of a study of cytomegalovirus exposure and HLA in healthy donors. Clones were read by immunoSEQ multiplex PCR, and TCRdb kept only the in-frame ones, dropping some. The top ten clones hold 1.1% to 1.5% of a sample with about 150,000 clones, 70% to 80% of them seen once. What was sequenced was PBMCs. The origin of the receptors is a male donor in good health and CMV-seronegative. Both conserved end residues are part of each CDR3. Rows may omit the clone size; those that give it use once, few, many or a size class.

V gene: TRBV28
clone size: .
J gene: TRBJ1-3
CDR3 protein: CASSSTGSGNTIYF

V gene: TRBV5-4
clone size: .
J gene: TRBJ2-1
CDR3 protein: CASSVKTGWGYNEQFF

V gene: TRBV5-4
clone size: .
J gene: TRBJ2-1
CDR3 protein: CASSLFPAGASYNEQFF

V gene: TRBV2
clone size: .
J gene: TRBJ2-3
CDR3 protein: CASRASGTDTQYF

V gene: TRBV29-1
clone size: .
J gene: TRBJ1-2
CDR3 protein: CSVEPGTRGYTF

V gene: TRBV7-9
clone size: .
J gene: TRBJ2-7
CDR3 protein: CASSLRSGLAGSGGSEQYF

V gene: TRBV27
clone size: few
J gene: TRBJ2-5
CDR3 protein: CASSPGGGSGETQYF

V gene: TRBV28
clone size: .
J gene: TRBJ1-5
CDR3 protein: CASRQGGGGLSNQPQHF

V gene: TRBV7-3
clone size: .
J gene: TRBJ2-3
CDR3 protein: CASSLVGAQDTQYF

V gene: TRBV2
clone size: .
J gene: TRBJ1-2
CDR3 protein: CASRDNYYGYTF

V gene: TRBV5-4
clone size: .
J gene: TRBJ2-6
CDR3 protein: CASSLEGTGANVLTF

V gene: TRBV5-6
clone size: .
J gene: TRBJ2-6
CDR3 protein: CASTAQGQGVLGANVLTF

V gene: TRBV7-2
clone size: .
J gene: TRBJ2-7
CDR3 protein: CASSLAAGTGDYEQYF

V gene: TRBV2
clone size: few
J gene: TRBJ2-5
CDR3 protein: CASNDGDRIGETQYF

V gene: TRBV7-9
clone size: few
J gene: TRBJ1-2
CDR3 protein: CASSIPGQGGGYTF

V gene: TRBV2
clone size: .
J gene: TRBJ2-1
CDR3 protein: CASTRDTPYNEQFF

V gene: TRBV7-9
clone size: .
J gene: TRBJ1-2
CDR3 protein: CASSSQTDYGYTF

V gene: TRBV7-2
clone size: once
J gene: TRBJ2-7
CDR3 protein: CASTEPGQGAIEQYF

V gene: TRBV7-9
clone size: .
J gene: TRBJ2-7
CDR3 protein: CASSPGTLHEQYF

V gene: TRBV6-1
clone size: .
J gene: TRBJ2-3
CDR3 protein: CASRDRATDTQYF

V gene: TRBV7-3
clone size: .
J gene: TRBJ2-5
CDR3 protein: CASSLQAGGREETQYF

V gene: TRBV15
clone size: .
J gene: TRBJ2-5
CDR3 protein: CATSIGLAVQETQYF

V gene: TRBV28
clone size: .
J gene: TRBJ2-1
CDR3 protein: CASLGSGRAHNEQFF

V gene: TRBV28
clone size: .
J gene: TRBJ2-1
CDR3 protein: CASRPSGRVTYNEQFF

V gene: TRBV5-4
clone size: .
J gene: TRBJ1-2
CDR3 protein: CASRETSDRAAFF

V gene: TRBV9
clone size: .
J gene: TRBJ2-1
CDR3 protein: CASSPSGGYNEQFF

V gene: TRBV18
clone size: .
J gene: TRBJ1-3
CDR3 protein: CASSPRRTGGNTIYF

V gene: TRBV5-8
clone size: .
J gene: TRBJ2-7
CDR3 protein: CASSPTGFEQYF

V gene: TRBV15
clone size: .
J gene: TRBJ2-3
CDR3 protein: CATSRATLAGSTDTQYF

V gene: TRBV9
clone size: .
J gene: TRBJ2-1
CDR3 protein: CASSRGLAELSSYNEQFF

V gene: TRBV28
clone size: .
J gene: TRBJ2-1
CDR3 protein: CASSLWAVAYNEQFF

V gene: TRBV6-6
clone size: .
J gene: TRBJ2-5
CDR3 protein: CASSYMGRETQYF

V gene: TRBV5-1
clone size: .
J gene: TRBJ2-7
CDR3 protein: CASSLGASGSHEQYF

V gene: TRBV10-3
clone size: .
J gene: TRBJ2-1
CDR3 protein: CAIGANNEQFF

V gene: TRBV7-2
clone size: .
J gene: TRBJ1-5
CDR3 protein: CASSFGGAGNQPQHF

V gene: TRBV11-2
clone size: .
J gene: TRBJ1-1
CDR3 protein: CASSSTGSGTEAFF

V gene: TRBV11-3
clone size: few
J gene: TRBJ1-1
CDR3 protein: CASSLAENTEAFF

V gene: TRBV2
clone size: few
J gene: TRBJ1-5
CDR3 protein: CASTSGQGANQPQHF

V gene: TRBV5-4
clone size: .
J gene: TRBJ1-2
CDR3 protein: CASSSPQGTGGYTF

V gene: TRBV4-1
clone size: .
J gene: TRBJ2-7
CDR3 protein: CASSQERGQGYEQYF

V gene: TRBV29-1
clone size: .
J gene: TRBJ2-1
CDR3 protein: CSGISGSSYNEQFF

V gene: TRBV15
clone size: .
J gene: TRBJ2-6
CDR3 protein: CATSKDRGTLSGANVLTF

V gene: TRBV4-3
clone size: .
J gene: TRBJ2-7
CDR3 protein: CASSQAASSPYEQYF

V gene: TRBV7-9
clone size: .
J gene: TRBJ2-5
CDR3 protein: CASSRQQETQYF

V gene: TRBV19
clone size: .
J gene: TRBJ2-5
CDR3 protein: CASSKVAGSQETQYF

V gene: TRBV4-1
clone size: .
J gene: TRBJ2-5
CDR3 protein: CASSQDRGSRETQYF

V gene: TRBV11-1
clone size: .
J gene: TRBJ2-7
CDR3 protein: CASSYDRDKAYEQYF

V gene: TRBV2
clone size: once
J gene: TRBJ1-4
CDR3 protein: CASRETEITEKLFF

V gene: TRBV27
clone size: .
J gene: TRBJ2-1
CDR3 protein: CASSFYSSYNEQFF

V gene: TRBV28
clone size: .
J gene: TRBJ1-5
CDR3 protein: CASSSGGRGQPQHF

V gene: TRBV7-2
clone size: .
J gene: TRBJ1-5
CDR3 protein: CASSLSWGGQPQHF

V gene: TRBV2
clone size: .
J gene: TRBJ1-1
CDR3 protein: CASSEVKGARNTEAFF

V gene: TRBV29-1
clone size: .
J gene: TRBJ2-5
CDR3 protein: CSVRGQQGVVSETQYF

V gene: TRBV2
clone size: .
J gene: TRBJ2-4
CDR3 protein: CASWGENIQYF